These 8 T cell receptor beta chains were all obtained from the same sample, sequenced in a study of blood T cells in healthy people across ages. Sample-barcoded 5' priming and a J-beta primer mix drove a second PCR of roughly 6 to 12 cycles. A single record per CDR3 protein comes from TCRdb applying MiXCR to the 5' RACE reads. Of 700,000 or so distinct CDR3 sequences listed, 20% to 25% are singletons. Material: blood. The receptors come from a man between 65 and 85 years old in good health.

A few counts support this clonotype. The CDR3 DNA sequence: TGTGCCAGCAGCGCCTCGACCCGGCCTCTAGGGACCATATATTTT. It translates to CASSASTRPLGTIYF. This chain joins TRBV9 and TRBJ1-3; D call uncertain. CDR3 size: 15 residues. Germline V gene data show CDR1 as SGDLS and CDR2 as YYNGEE. Trimming took off 3 bases at V and 10 bases at J, with 20 bases between the two ends.

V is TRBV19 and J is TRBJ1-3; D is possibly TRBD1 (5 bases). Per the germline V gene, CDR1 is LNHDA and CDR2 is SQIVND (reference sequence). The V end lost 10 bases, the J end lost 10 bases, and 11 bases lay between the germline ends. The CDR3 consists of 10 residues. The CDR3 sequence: CATSEGTIYF. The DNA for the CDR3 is TGTGCCACCTCCGAGGGGACCATATATTTT.

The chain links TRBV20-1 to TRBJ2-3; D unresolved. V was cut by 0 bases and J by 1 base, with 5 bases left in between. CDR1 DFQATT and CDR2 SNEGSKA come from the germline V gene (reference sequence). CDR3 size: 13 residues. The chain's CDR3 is CSARDPGTDTQYF. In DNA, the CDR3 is TGCAGTGCTAGAGACCCGGGCACAGATACGCAGTATTTT.

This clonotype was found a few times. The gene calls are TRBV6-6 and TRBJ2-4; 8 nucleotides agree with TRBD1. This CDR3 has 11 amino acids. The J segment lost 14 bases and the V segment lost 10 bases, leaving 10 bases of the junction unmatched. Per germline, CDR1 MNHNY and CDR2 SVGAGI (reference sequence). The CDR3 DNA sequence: TGTGCCACACTTGACAGGGGATGGAAGTACTTC. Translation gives CATLDRGWKYF.

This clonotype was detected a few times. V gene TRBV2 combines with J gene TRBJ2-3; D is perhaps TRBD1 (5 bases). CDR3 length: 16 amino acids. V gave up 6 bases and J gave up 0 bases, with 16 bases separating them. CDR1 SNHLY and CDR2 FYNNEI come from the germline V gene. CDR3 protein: CASRKNRGTSTDTQYF. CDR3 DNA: TGTGCCAGCAGGAAGAATAGGGGCACTAGCACAGATACGCAGTATTTT.

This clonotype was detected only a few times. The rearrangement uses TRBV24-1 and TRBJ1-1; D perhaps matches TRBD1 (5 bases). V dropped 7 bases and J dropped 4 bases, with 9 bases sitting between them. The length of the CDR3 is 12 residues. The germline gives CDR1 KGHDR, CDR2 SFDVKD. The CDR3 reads CATRGGSTEAFF. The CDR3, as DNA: TGTGCCACCAGGGGGGGAAGCACTGAAGCTTTCTTT.

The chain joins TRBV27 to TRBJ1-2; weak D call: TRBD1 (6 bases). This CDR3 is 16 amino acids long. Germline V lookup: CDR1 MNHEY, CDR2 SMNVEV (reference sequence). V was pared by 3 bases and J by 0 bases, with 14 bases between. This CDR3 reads CASSFARGPANYGYTF. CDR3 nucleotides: TGTGCCAGCAGTTTCGCCAGGGGCCCTGCTAACTATGGCTACACCTTC.

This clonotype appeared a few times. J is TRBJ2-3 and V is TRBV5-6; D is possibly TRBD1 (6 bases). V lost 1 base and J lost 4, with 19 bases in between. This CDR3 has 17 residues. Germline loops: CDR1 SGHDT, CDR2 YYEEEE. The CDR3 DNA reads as TGTGCCAGCAGCTTGTTACAGGGAGACCTCCTCCCAGATACGCAGTATTTT. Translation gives CASSLLQGDLLPDTQYF. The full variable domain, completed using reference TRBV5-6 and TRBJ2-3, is DAGVTQSPTHLIKTRGQQVTLRCSPKSGHDTVSWYQQALGQGPQFIFQYYEEEERQRGNFPDRFSGHQFPNYSSELNVNALLLGDSALYLCASSLLQGDLLPDTQYFGPGTRLTVL.